There are many counts of the clone carrying this TCR beta chain. TCRdb called the reads again in MiXCR, with one record for every CDR3 protein. The repertoire holds a few hundred thousand distinct CDR3 sequences, with approximately 25% as singletons. This entry belongs to a study of T cell repertoires in cytomegalovirus infection. Turning to the study itself: CMV infection and matching HLA type were both indicated by public TCR beta signatures.

Germline V gene sequence: CDR1 SGHTA, CDR2 FQGNSA. The CDR3 totals 16 residues. The V gene lost 4 bases and the J gene lost 9 bases, with 22 bases spanning the gap. Sequencing used PBMCs. The V gene is TRBV7-2, the J gene TRBJ2-1, with D tentatively TRBD1 (7 bases). The clonotype originates from a human donor in good health (CMV status not recorded). Some clones in this sample may be carry-over from other donors' samples. CDR3 amino acids: CASSYQGGASFAEQFF. The CDR3 DNA reads TGTGCCAGCAGCTACCAGGGGGGCGCAAGTTTTGCTGAGCAGTTCTTC.